A single sample is the source of the 21 T cell receptor beta chains below, sequenced in a study of PD-1 blockade in mismatch repair-deficient tumors. Sequencing was performed with immunoSEQ multiplex PCR; in TCRdb, only in-frame clones are kept and a portion is missing. The repertoire holds about 14,000 clones, approximately 81% seen once, with 20% to 25% in the top ten. Their cognate antigens are unknown. Time point given: approximately ten-day in vitro stimulation with candidate neoantigen peptide 4. Specimen: cells cultured in vitro, collected from a patient treated with pembrolizumab. These receptors were obtained from an adult with mismatch repair-deficient cancer.

The chain uses TRBV7-9 and TRBJ2-1, with 11 bases that match TRBD2. Germline lookup yields CDR1 SEHNR and CDR2 FQNEAQ (reference sequence). This CDR3 is built from 17 residues. V shed 4 bases, J shed 1 base, and the junction held 6 bases outside the gene matches. CDR3 in DNA: TGTGCCAGCAGCTCCAAACTAGCGGGAGTTTCCTACAATGAGCAGTTCTTC. Translating it yields CASSSKLAGVSYNEQFF.

The chain uses TRBV5-6 and TRBJ2-1; TRBD2 matches 10 bases. The CDR3 is made up of 18 amino acids. Germline CDR1 is SGHDT and CDR2 is YYEEEE. J was trimmed by 0 bases and V by 5 bases; bases with no gene match: 11. CDR3 coding DNA: TGTGCCAGCAGGAGAGCGCTAGCGGGAGCTATCTCCTACAATGAGCAGTTCTTC. Amino acids: CASRRALAGAISYNEQFF.

In its sample, this clone was seen a few times. The chain joins TRBV27 to TRBJ1-4, with 8 bases aligning to TRBD1. CDR3 length: 17 amino acids. V shed 4 bases and J 7 bases; nucleotides not matched to a gene: 14. The germline CDR1 and CDR2 sequences are MNHEY and SMNVEV (reference sequence). CDR3 coding DNA: TGTGCCAGCAGTTACATCCCCGGGACAGGCGAGGGTGAAAAACTGTTTTTT. Translating it yields CASSYIPGTGEGEKLFF.

This sequence joins TRBV2 and TRBJ2-7; no reliable D call. Germline V CDR1 and CDR2: SNHLY, FYNNEI. The V end was cut by 7 bases, the J end by 2 bases, with 18 bases between. This CDR3 is built from 15 residues. The CDR3 loop is CASIPRAADTYEQYF. In DNA, the CDR3 is TGTGCCAGCATCCCACGGGCGGCAGACACCTACGAGCAGTACTTC.

The gene calls are TRBV30 and TRBJ1-5, with 10 bases identical to TRBD1. With V trimmed by 0 bases and J by 2 bases, 7 bases remained unmatched. CDR3 size: 17 residues. Germline V lookup: CDR1 GTSNPN, CDR2 SVGIG (reference sequence). CDR3 sequence (DNA): TGTGCCTGGAGTGTACCCAGGACAGGGGGAGGCAATCAGCCCCAGCATTTT. Residues: CAWSVPRTGGGNQPQHF. Drawing the rest from reference TRBV30 and TRBJ1-5, the complete variable domain is SQTIHQWPATLVQPVGSPLSLECTVEGTSNPNLYWYRQAAGRGLQLLFYSVGIGQISSEVPQNLSASRPQDRQFILSSKKLLLSDSGFYLCAWSVPRTGGGNQPQHFGDGTRLSIL.

This clone has only a few counts. The genes are TRBV4-1 and TRBJ2-1; TRBD2 matches at 8 bases. This CDR3 is 18 amino acids long. The V gene's germline CDR1 is MGHRA and CDR2 YSYEKL. The V gene end was trimmed by 0 bases and the J gene end by 4 bases; junction bases not matched to a gene: 11. CDR3 sequence reads: CASSQDMRGRGRYNEQFF. The CDR3 bases are TGCGCCAGCAGCCAAGATATGCGCGGACGCGGGAGGTACAATGAGCAGTTCTTC.

J is TRBJ1-2 and V is TRBV28, with D maybe TRBD1 (5 bases). Germline CDR1 and CDR2: MDHEN and SYDVKM. V lost 2 bases, J lost 4 bases, and 8 bases lay in between. The CDR3 contains 13 residues. This CDR3 reads CASSLGTAYGYTF. The CDR3 coding sequence is TGTGCCAGCAGTTTAGGGACGGCCTATGGCTACACCTTC.

The gene calls are TRBV5-4 and TRBJ2-2; 9 bases match TRBD2. Germline CDR1 is SGHNT and CDR2 is YYREEE (reference sequence). Trimming removed 6 bases from V and 5 bases from J; junction bases left unmatched: 8. The CDR3 runs to 15 residues. The CDR3 nucleotides are TGTGCCAGCACCCCGGGGCGGGAGGGTACCGGGGAGCTGTTTTTT. This gives the protein CASTPGREGTGELFF. Drawing the rest from reference TRBV5-4 and TRBJ2-2, the complete variable domain is ETGVTQSPTHLIKTRGQQVTLRCSSQSGHNTVSWYQQALGQGPQFIFQYYREEENGRGNFPPRFSGLQFPNYSSELNVNALELDDSALYLCASTPGREGTGELFFGEGSRLTVL.

This clone was picked up one time. The V and J genes are TRBV5-8 and TRBJ1-1; D gene unclear. The CDR3 is 12 amino acids. V lost 2 bases and J 0 bases, leaving 2 bases between the germline ends. CDR1 is SGHTS, CDR2 YDEGEE, per germline. CDR3 sequence reads: CASSFLNTEAFF. In DNA, the CDR3 is TGTGCCAGCAGCTTTTTGAACACTGAAGCTTTCTTT.

This chain links TRBV28 with TRBJ1-3, with D hard to call. The CDR3 length is 14 residues. Germline V gene sequence: CDR1 MDHEN, CDR2 SYDVKM. Between the trimmed V and J ends, which lost 1 base and 6 bases, there was a span of 10 bases. This chain's CDR3 is CASSLSVGQNTIYF. For the CDR3, the DNA is TGTGCCAGCAGTTTATCTGTAGGGCAAAACACCATATATTTT.

The sample holds one count of this clone. This chain connects TRBV4-1 to TRBJ2-1; 15 positions agree with TRBD2. The ends lost 4 bases at V and 4 bases at J; junction bases unmatched: 11. The CDR3 sequence is 19 residues long. Germline V gene lookup returns CDR1 MGHRA and CDR2 YSYEKL. For the CDR3, the DNA is TGCGCCAGCAGCCGCGGTGGACTAGCGGGAGGGCGGGTTTACAATGAGCAGTTCTTC. Its translation is CASSRGGLAGGRVYNEQFF.

V usage is TRBV7-3 and J usage is TRBJ2-5; 7 positions agree with TRBD2. Germline trimming cut 5 bases from V and 4 bases from J; bases unmatched to any gene: 13. This CDR3 is 16 amino acids long. Per germline, CDR1 SGHTA and CDR2 FQGTGA. The CDR3 coding sequence is TGTGCCAGCAGCCGAACGGGGACTACCCTGATAGAGACCCAGTACTTC. It encodes CASSRTGTTLIETQYF.

The rearrangement joins TRBV29-1 to TRBJ1-3; D remains unclear. The germline V gene encodes CDR1 SQVTM and CDR2 ANQGSEA. V lost 4 bases and J 0 bases, leaving 16 bases between the germline ends. This CDR3 is built from 16 residues. The CDR3 loop reads CSVVPPPLSSGNTIYF. DNA of the CDR3: TGCAGCGTTGTCCCCCCACCGTTGAGCTCTGGAAACACCATATATTTT.

J is TRBJ1-2 and V is TRBV5-6; 10 nucleotides agree with TRBD1. The CDR3 totals 14 residues. Germline trimming cut 3 bases from V and 5 bases from J; bases unmatched to any gene: 4. Germline CDR1 and CDR2: SGHDT and YYEEEE. The CDR3, as DNA: TGTGCCAGCAGCTGGGACAGGGGAACTTATGGCTACACCTTC. Translated, it gives CASSWDRGTYGYTF. Looking up the rest from reference TRBV5-6 and TRBJ1-2 gives the full variable domain: DAGVTQSPTHLIKTRGQQVTLRCSPKSGHDTVSWYQQALGQGPQFIFQYYEEEERQRGNFPDRFSGHQFPNYSSELNVNALLLGDSALYLCASSWDRGTYGYTFGSGTRLTVV.

The table lists this clone with a count of one. The V and J genes are TRBV11-2 and TRBJ1-1; D unclear. Germline loops: CDR1 SGHAT, CDR2 FQNNGV. The CDR3 runs 14 residues. Trimming cost V 1 base and J 1 base, with 7 bases left between them. The CDR3 nucleotides are TGTGCCAGCAGCTTAGTGGCTGGGAACACTGAAGCTTTCTTT. Amino acids: CASSLVAGNTEAFF.

The rearrangement links TRBV6-6 to TRBJ1-1; possibly TRBD1 for D (5 bases). In germline, CDR1 is MNHNY, CDR2 SVGAGI (reference sequence). V shed 2 bases and J shed 5 bases, with 9 bases lying between them. The CDR3 sequence is 13 residues long. The CDR3 spells CASSYRGATEAFF. As DNA, the CDR3 is TGTGCCAGCAGTTACAGGGGCGCGACTGAAGCTTTCTTT.

The chain combines TRBV29-1 with TRBJ1-2; weak D call: TRBD1 (5 bases). CDR1 is SQVTM and CDR2 is ANQGSEA in the germline V gene. Trimming pared 3 bases from V and 4 bases from J, leaving 27 bases between. The CDR3 spans 18 residues. The CDR3 nucleotides are TGCAGCGTTGAGGAGAGTTCTTTGGGGACCAGCTCGCCCTATGGCTACACCTTC. The encoded protein is CSVEESSLGTSSPYGYTF.

The rearrangement links TRBV7-2 to TRBJ2-7; TRBD2 matches at 8 bases. The length of the CDR3 is 14 residues. Germline loops: CDR1 SGHTA, CDR2 FQGNSA. V gave up 4 bases and J gave up 0 bases; unmatched junction bases: 2. The CDR3 DNA sequence: TGTGCCAGCAGCTGGCGGGGGGCCTCCTACGAGCAGTACTTC. Encoded protein: CASSWRGASYEQYF.

V is TRBV11-2 and J is TRBJ2-2; unclear D gene. V lost 1 base to trimming and J lost 6 bases, with 6 bases between them. CDR3 length: 13 amino acids. Germline V CDR1 and CDR2: SGHAT, FQNNGV. This chain's CDR3 is CASSLAPPGELFF. The CDR3 DNA reads as TGTGCCAGCAGCTTAGCCCCCCCCGGGGAGCTGTTTTTT.

The chain is built from TRBV27 and TRBJ2-7; D possibly corresponds to TRBD2 (5 bases). V lost 4 bases, J lost 7 bases, and 11 bases lay in between. CDR3 length: 12 residues. CDR1 and CDR2 from the germline V gene are MNHEY and SMNVEV (reference sequence). CDR3 coding DNA: TGTGCCAGCAGTTCGGGTCCGGGGGAGCAGTACTTC. This gives the protein CASSSGPGEQYF.

The gene calls are TRBV29-1 and TRBJ2-7; D might be TRBD2 (5 bases). The CDR3 is 12 amino acids. The germline V gene has CDR1 SQVTM and CDR2 ANQGSEA. The V end was cut by 7 bases, the J end by 4 bases, with 14 bases between. As DNA, the CDR3 is TGCAGCGCGGGAAAGGGCCCTTACGAGCAGTACTTC. Translating it yields CSAGKGPYEQYF.